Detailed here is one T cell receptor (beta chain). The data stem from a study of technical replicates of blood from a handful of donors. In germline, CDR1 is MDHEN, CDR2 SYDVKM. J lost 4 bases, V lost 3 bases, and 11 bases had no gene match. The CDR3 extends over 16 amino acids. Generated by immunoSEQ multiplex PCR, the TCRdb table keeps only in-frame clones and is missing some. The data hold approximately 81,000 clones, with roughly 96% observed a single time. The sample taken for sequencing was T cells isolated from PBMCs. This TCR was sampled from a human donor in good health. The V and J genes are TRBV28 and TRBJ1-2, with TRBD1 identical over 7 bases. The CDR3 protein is CASSFSDRANLYGYTF. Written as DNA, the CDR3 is TGTGCCAGCAGTTTCTCCGACAGGGCAAACCTCTATGGCTACACCTTC.